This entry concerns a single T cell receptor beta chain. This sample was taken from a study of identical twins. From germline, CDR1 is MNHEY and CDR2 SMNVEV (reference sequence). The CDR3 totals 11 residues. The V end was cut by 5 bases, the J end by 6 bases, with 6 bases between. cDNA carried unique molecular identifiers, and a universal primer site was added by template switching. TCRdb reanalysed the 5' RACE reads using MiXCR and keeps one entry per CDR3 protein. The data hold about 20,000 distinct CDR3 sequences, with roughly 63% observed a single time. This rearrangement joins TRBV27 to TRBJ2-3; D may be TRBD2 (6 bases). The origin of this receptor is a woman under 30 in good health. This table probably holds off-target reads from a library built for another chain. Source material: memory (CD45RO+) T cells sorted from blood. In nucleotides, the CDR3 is TGTGCCAGCAGTCGGGGGGATACGCAGTATTTT. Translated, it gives CASSRGDTQYF.